The 27 T cell receptor beta chains reported below all come from one sample, sequenced in a study of T cell responses to AZD1222 COVID-19 vaccine. Assay used: immunoSEQ multiplex PCR; TCRdb lists only in-frame clones, some missing. The sample lists about 130,000 clones; 80% to 90% were seen once. The sample was peripheral blood, taken on day 0 of AZD1222 vaccination. The receptors stem from an adult in good health.

The chain carries TRBV2 and TRBJ2-5, with a tentative D call TRBD2 (6 bases). This CDR3 has 15 amino acids. Germline CDR1 is SNHLY and CDR2 is FYNNEI. Trimming cost V 4 bases and J 2 bases, with 14 bases left between them. The CDR3 reads CASSGVGGIQETQYF. The CDR3 bases are TGTGCCAGCAGTGGGGTCGGCGGGATACAAGAGACCCAGTACTTC.

The rearrangement joins TRBV23-1 to TRBJ2-7; 9 bases are shared with TRBD1. TRBV23-1 is assigned to the ORF class and has an uncertain function. The trim removed 5 bases at V and 7 bases at J, leaving 12 bases unmatched. The CDR3 totals 15 residues. CDR3 sequence (DNA): TGCGCCAGCAGTGGGACCGGGACAGGGAAGTATGAGCAGTACTTC. Amino acid sequence: CASSGTGTGKYEQYF.

This clone was detected only once. The chain combines TRBV28 with TRBJ1-1, with a tentative D call TRBD1 (5 bases). Trimming pared 5 bases from V and 11 bases from J, leaving 15 bases between. Looked up from germline, CDR1 is MDHEN and CDR2 is SYDVKM. The CDR3 runs 12 residues. DNA of the CDR3: TGTGCCAGCAGTCCACGCGGGGGTACGGCTTTCTTT. Its protein product is CASSPRGGTAFF.

The V call is TRBV28, the J call TRBJ2-7; a possible D gene is TRBD1 (6 bases). The V end lost 6 bases, the J end lost 6 bases, and 12 bases lay between the germline ends. Germline lookup yields CDR1 MDHEN and CDR2 SYDVKM. This CDR3 contains 12 residues. The CDR3 DNA follows: TGTGCCAGCAGCGGACAGTTTCGCGAGCAGTACTTC. Translated: CASSGQFREQYF.

The V call is TRBV5-1, the J call TRBJ1-4; no reliable D call. Germline V gene data show CDR1 as SGHRS and CDR2 as YFSETQ. The CDR3 loop spans 16 amino acids. The V and J ends lost 0 bases and 5 bases respectively, with 14 bases between them. In nucleotides, the CDR3 is TGCGCCAGCAGCTTGGTCGCCGGGGTGTTAAATGAAAAACTGTTTTTT. Its translation: CASSLVAGVLNEKLFF.

The V gene is TRBV5-4, the J gene TRBJ2-1; 14 nucleotides align to TRBD2. Germline V gives CDR1 SGHNT, CDR2 YYREEE (reference sequence). V shed 9 bases, J shed 8 bases, and the junction held 13 bases outside the gene matches. The CDR3 totals 16 residues. CDR3 in amino acids: CAISTSGRAVIHEQFF. The CDR3, as DNA: TGTGCCATTTCGACTAGCGGGAGGGCAGTGATCCATGAGCAGTTCTTC. Combining the CDR3 with reference TRBV5-4 and TRBJ2-1 gives the whole variable domain ETGVTQSPTHLIKTRGQQVTLRCSSQSGHNTVSWYQQALGQGPQFIFQYYREEENGRGNFPPRFSGLQFPNYSSELNVNALELDDSALYLCAISTSGRAVIHEQFFGPGTRLTVL.

As DNA, the CDR3 is TGTGCCAGCAGCTTAGGATCCAGCCGTTTCAGCGGGGAGCTGTTTTTT. This sequence encodes CASSLGSSRFSGELFF. The chain employs TRBV7-2 and TRBJ2-2; D not resolved. CDR3 length: 16 amino acids. Between the trimmed V and J ends, which lost 1 base and 7 bases, there was a span of 16 bases. CDR1 is SGHTA and CDR2 is FQGNSA in the germline V gene.

The chain is built from TRBV5-1 and TRBJ2-1, with TRBD2 identical over 8 bases. The germline gives CDR1 SGHRS, CDR2 YFSETQ. Trimming took 4 bases from V and 4 from J; bases not matched to a gene: 7. The CDR3 consists of 15 residues. In DNA, the CDR3 is TGCGCCAGCAGCCTTCTAGCGGGCGCATACAATGAGCAGTTCTTC. Its protein is CASSLLAGAYNEQFF.

V usage is TRBV4-2 and J usage is TRBJ1-3; D is undetermined. Germline lookup yields CDR1 LGHNA and CDR2 YNFKEQ. V lost 4 bases and J 3 bases, leaving 7 bases between the germline ends. The CDR3 is made up of 13 amino acids. In nucleotides, the CDR3 is TGTGCCAGCAGCCCCTTTGTTGGAAACACCATATATTTT. Its translation: CASSPFVGNTIYF.

This chain connects TRBV15 to TRBJ1-2; 11 bases map to TRBD1. Germline-derived CDR1 and CDR2 are LNHNV and YYDKDF (reference sequence). The CDR3 runs to 16 residues. The V segment lost 1 base and the J segment 8 bases; nucleotides outside the gene matches: 9. CDR3 in amino acids: CATSRGGMGQGGGYTF. In DNA form, the CDR3 reads TGTGCCACCAGCAGAGGCGGAATGGGACAGGGGGGCGGCTACACCTTC.

A few counts support this clone. V usage is TRBV19 and J usage is TRBJ1-2; TRBD1 is a possible D gene (6 bases). This CDR3 contains 10 residues. Germline loops: CDR1 LNHDA, CDR2 SQIVND (reference sequence). V gave up 8 bases and J gave up 8 bases, with 9 bases separating them. The DNA for the CDR3 is TGTGCCAGTGCCGGGACAGGCTACACCTTC. Its protein is CASAGTGYTF.

The chain employs TRBV5-1 and TRBJ1-4; no reliable D call. Looked up from germline, CDR1 is SGHRS and CDR2 is YFSETQ. CDR3 length equals 15 residues. The V and J ends lost 5 bases and 0 bases respectively, with 11 bases between them. The CDR3 here is CASSRNDATNEKLFF. DNA of the CDR3: TGCGCCAGCAGTCGGAATGACGCAACTAATGAAAAACTGTTTTTT.

This rearrangement joins TRBV4-2 to TRBJ2-7; possibly TRBD2 for D (6 bases). With 5 bases removed from V and 1 base from J, the gap between germline ends came to 15 bases. Germline V gives CDR1 LGHNA, CDR2 YNFKEQ. The CDR3 is made up of 15 amino acids. CDR3 sequence: CASSYSGTSSYEQYF. The CDR3 DNA reads as TGTGCCAGCAGCTATTCCGGGACTTCTTCCTACGAGCAGTACTTC.

The chain couples TRBV9 to TRBJ1-2; no clear D gene. Germline V gene data show CDR1 as SGDLS and CDR2 as YYNGEE. The V end lost 5 bases, the J end lost 7 bases, and 15 bases lay between the germline ends. The CDR3 sequence is 13 residues long. This CDR3 reads CASSEDSLFGYTF. Here the CDR3 DNA reads TGTGCCAGCAGTGAGGATTCCCTGTTTGGCTACACCTTC.

The chain recombines TRBV7-9 with TRBJ2-3; 8 bases line up with TRBD1. The CDR3 runs 12 residues. The V gene's germline CDR1 is SEHNR and CDR2 FQNEAQ (reference sequence). The V and J ends lost 5 bases and 11 bases, in that order; junction bases with no gene match: 6. The CDR3 loop is CASSPTGGKQYF. In nucleotides, the CDR3 is TGTGCCAGCAGCCCCACAGGGGGGAAGCAGTATTTT. The variable domain in full, completed from reference TRBV7-9 and TRBJ2-3, reads DTGVSQNPRHKITKRGQNVTFRCDPISEHNRLYWYRQTLGQGPEFLTYFQNEAQLEKSRLLSDRFSAERPKGSFSTLEIQRTEQGDSAMYLCASSPTGGKQYFGPGTRLTVL.

This chain joins TRBV6-5 and TRBJ1-6; 9 nucleotides line up with TRBD1. The V gene end was trimmed by 9 bases and the J gene end by 9 bases; junction bases not matched to a gene: 9. CDR3 size: 14 residues. CDR1 and CDR2 (germline): MNHEY, SVGAGI. CDR3 DNA: TGTGCCAGTAAGGGACAGGGAATGGGTTCACCCCTCCACTTT. This translates into CASKGQGMGSPLHF.

The gene calls are TRBV19 and TRBJ1-3, with TRBD1 identical over 7 bases. Germline lookup yields CDR1 LNHDA and CDR2 SQIVND (reference sequence). This CDR3 spans 16 amino acids. J lost 0 bases, V lost 4 bases, and 6 bases had no gene match. The CDR3 here is CASSKGQSSSGNTIYF. CDR3 sequence (DNA): TGTGCCAGTAGTAAGGGACAGTCAAGCTCTGGAAACACCATATATTTT.

The chain employs TRBV28 and TRBJ1-4; 9 positions match TRBD1. Germline CDR1 reads MDHEN; CDR2 reads SYDVKM. The CDR3 has 16 residues. V was pared by 5 bases and J by 0 bases, with 4 bases of the junction left unmatched. CDR3 protein: CASSNRGPATNEKLFF. The CDR3 DNA sequence: TGTGCCAGCAGTAACAGGGGGCCAGCAACTAATGAAAAACTGTTTTTT.

This rearrangement joins TRBV12-5 to TRBJ1-1; no definite D call. This CDR3 is built from 17 residues. V lost 0 bases and J lost 1, with 15 bases in between. The germline gives CDR1 LGHNT, CDR2 FRNRAP. For the CDR3, the DNA is TGTGCTAGTGGTTTGGTTTTGGGCAGCGCAAGGAACACTGAAGCTTTCTTT. Residues: CASGLVLGSARNTEAFF.

This sequence joins TRBV30 and TRBJ1-5; D ambiguous. Germline V CDR1 and CDR2: GTSNPN, SVGIG (reference sequence). V was clipped by 1 base and J by 1 base, with 8 bases between them. The CDR3 length is 14 residues. CDR3 coding DNA: TGTGCCTGGAGTGCAGGTCAGAGCAATCAGCCCCAGCATTTT. Translating gives CAWSAGQSNQPQHF.

This chain connects TRBV29-1 to TRBJ1-3; D possibly corresponds to TRBD1 (6 bases). CDR1 SQVTM and CDR2 ANQGSEA come from the germline V gene. Trimming removed 0 bases from V and 2 bases from J, with 14 bases in between. CDR3 length equals 16 residues. CDR3 coding DNA: TGCAGCGTTGAAGATATAGGGGGGTTCGCTGGAAACACCATATATTTT. Protein: CSVEDIGGFAGNTIYF.

The chain is built from TRBV6-5 and TRBJ1-6, with D uncertain. Trimming shortened V by 5 bases and J by 10 bases, and 15 bases separated the two germline ends. The germline gives CDR1 MNHEY, CDR2 SVGAGI. CDR3 length: 14 amino acids. CDR3 amino acids: CASSPPLGGSPLHF. The DNA for the CDR3 is TGTGCCAGCAGTCCACCTTTGGGCGGCTCACCCCTCCACTTT.

This sequence joins TRBV18 and TRBJ2-5; the D call may be TRBD1 or TRBD2 (6 bases each). This CDR3 contains 17 residues. The V and J ends lost 1 base and 5 bases respectively, with 20 bases between them. The germline CDR1 and CDR2 sequences are KGHSH and LQKENI. CDR3 protein: CASSPLPGTQGRETQYF. The CDR3 DNA sequence: TGTGCCAGCTCACCACTCCCCGGGACCCAGGGGAGGGAGACCCAGTACTTC.

The chain combines TRBV2 with TRBJ1-2; unclear D gene. This CDR3 region has 11 residues. CDR1 is SNHLY and CDR2 is FYNNEI in the germline V gene. Trimming cost V 11 bases and J 6 bases, with 13 bases left between them. The CDR3 DNA reads TGTGCCCGAACTTCACTTGATGGCTACACCTTC. Its protein is CARTSLDGYTF.

This chain connects TRBV9 to TRBJ2-3, with TRBD2 matching over 8 bases. There are 16 residues in the CDR3. V shed 3 bases, J shed 1 base, and the junction held 7 bases outside the gene matches. Germline CDR1 and CDR2: SGDLS and YYNGEE. The CDR3, as DNA: TGTGCCAGCAGCGCCAGCGGGGGCAGGGGCACAGATACGCAGTATTTT. This sequence encodes CASSASGGRGTDTQYF.

With regard to this clone: The same CDR3 is also encoded by other DNA sequences in this sample. The gene calls are TRBV23-1 and TRBJ2-6; weak D call: TRBD1 (7 bases). TRBV23-1 is classed as an ORF, of uncertain function. The CDR3 has 13 amino acids. CDR3 DNA sequence: TGCGGGCGGAGGGGGCTTGGGGCCAACGTCCTGACTTTC. It is translated as CGRRGLGANVLTF.

This clone was counted only a few times. The gene calls are TRBV24-1 and TRBJ2-5; D perhaps matches TRBD1 (6 bases). Germline V CDR1 and CDR2: KGHDR, SFDVKD. CDR3 length equals 15 residues. V was clipped by 4 bases and J by 5 bases, with 16 bases between them. CDR3 sequence (DNA): TGTGCCACCAGTGACCGTTCTGGGGGCAGGGAGACCCAGTACTTC. Translated, it gives CATSDRSGGRETQYF.